This entry describes one T cell receptor (beta chain). Trimming at V came to 4 bases and at J to 4 bases, leaving 8 bases not matched to a gene. Per germline, CDR1 PRHDT and CDR2 FYEKMQ (reference sequence). The length of the CDR3 is 16 residues. The data stem from a study of shared clonotypes between healthy human individuals. Sequencing used immunoSEQ multiplex PCR; TCRdb keeps in-frame clones, though not all of them. This sample has roughly 2 million clones, with approximately 94% found just once. It was CD45RO-negative cells, positively selected for CCR7, that made up naive CD8 cells, with terminally differentiated effector memory CD45RA+ cells excluded.

This rearrangement joins TRBV13 to TRBJ2-3, with 10 bases matching TRBD2. The sequence derives from a man aged 18 to 29 in good health. Sample: naive CD8+ T cells sorted from blood. The CDR3 is CASSSPLAGDADTQYF. CDR3 DNA sequence: TGTGCCAGCAGCTCCCCCCTAGCGGGAGACGCAGATACGCAGTATTTT.